This T cell receptor beta chain was observed in a study of T cell responses to AZD1222 COVID-19 vaccine. General study results and limits: Among the donors, most were white British and more were female, and clonal diversity was possibly underestimated. Per reports, nearly half of all spike-specific TCRs target regions that are unmutated in variants. Two doses of AZD1222 preceded a rise in Spike-specific TCR breadth and depth. CD4 TCRs covered the whole spike, strongest at regions 160-218 and 743-854.

Sequencing was performed with immunoSEQ multiplex PCR; in TCRdb, only in-frame clones are kept and a portion is missing. The table has 90,000 to 140,000 clones, approximately 88% seen once. Germline-derived CDR1 and CDR2 are MGHRA and YSYEKL. V trimming: 2 bases; J trimming: 3 bases; junction bases outside the gene matches: 6. The CDR3 covers 15 residues. This clone was found once. Its target is unknown. Here the sequenced sample was peripheral blood, taken on day 0 of AZD1222 vaccination. This receptor was identified in an adult in good health. The chain uses TRBV4-1 and TRBJ2-7; TRBD1 matches 8 bases. CDR3 sequence: CASSQWPGGGYEQYF. CDR3 bases: TGCGCCAGCAGCCAATGGCCAGGGGGCGGCTACGAGCAGTACTTC.